Many counts were recorded for the clone carrying this TCR beta chain. Its matching antigen is unknown. Attachment of unique molecular identifiers was made to individual cDNA molecules. TCRdb used MiXCR to reprocess the 5' RACE reads, holding one entry per CDR3 protein. The table records tens of thousands of distinct CDR3 sequences, 8% to 10% of them present only once. V lost 3 bases to trimming and J lost 6 bases, with 20 bases between them. The CDR3 has 16 residues. Germline V gene data show CDR1 as SEHNR and CDR2 as FQNEAQ (reference sequence). The sample comes from a study of early T cells in non-severe SARS-CoV-2 infection. Whole-study context: Bulk RNA isolated from unsorted whole blood underwent sequencing; chains were not paired.

Study-level results: Private and CD4 specificities were missed by VDJdb matching, which favored anti-spike CD8 responses.

Sequenced input: whole blood. The chain links TRBV7-9 to TRBJ1-2; a possible D gene is TRBD1 (5 bases). The sequence was obtained from an adult who was a healthcare worker with PCR-confirmed SARS-CoV-2 infection or an uninfected control (not recorded which). For the CDR3, the DNA is TGTGCCAGCAGCTTGGGAGGGGTAAGGGGCTTGAATGGCTACACCTTC. Translating it yields CASSLGGVRGLNGYTF.